This entry lists 3 T cell receptor beta chains sequenced from one sample in a study of T cells after yellow fever vaccination. One entry per CDR3 protein results from TCRdb running MiXCR on the 5' RACE reads. The top ten hold less than 25% of the sample, which has roughly 340,000 distinct CDR3 sequences, about 4% seen once. Source: PBMCs, taken 5 days after the yellow fever booster vaccination. These receptors were collected from a man younger than 35 who received the YFV17D yellow fever vaccine.

This clonotype was counted many times. The V and J genes are TRBV6-2 or TRBV6-3 and TRBJ1-5, with 10 bases aligning to TRBD1. J gave up 1 base and V 4 bases, and 1 base lay outside the gene matches. CDR3 length equals 15 residues. The germline gives CDR1 MNHEY, CDR2 SVGEGT. The CDR3 DNA is TGTGCCAGCAGTTGGACAGGGGGAAGCAATCAGCCCCAGCATTTT. It yields the protein CASSWTGGSNQPQHF.

This chain links TRBV7-3 with TRBJ2-3; 7 bases are a match to TRBD1. The V segment lost 0 bases and the J segment 7 bases; nucleotides outside the gene matches: 1. CDR3 length: 13 amino acids. Germline CDR1 reads SGHTA; CDR2 reads FQGTGA. The CDR3: CASSLTRGNTQYF. The CDR3 DNA is TGTGCCAGCAGCTTAACCAGGGGGAATACGCAGTATTTT. Supplemented by reference TRBV7-3 and TRBJ2-3, the full variable domain reads GAGVSQTPSNKVTEKGKYVELRCDPISGHTALYWYRQSLGQGPEFLIYFQGTGAADDSGLPNDRFFAVRPEGSVSTLKIQRTERGDSAVYLCASSLTRGNTQYFGPGTRLTVL.

This clonotype was seen only a few times. V usage is TRBV9 and J usage is TRBJ2-3; D gene uncertain. Germline CDR1 is SGDLS and CDR2 is YYNGEE. The CDR3 has 14 amino acids. V lost 1 base to trimming and J lost 5 bases, with 11 bases between them. The CDR3 coding sequence is TGTGCCAGCAGCGTAAGACCCGTGAAAGATACGCAGTATTTT. Encoded protein: CASSVRPVKDTQYF.